This TCR beta chain emerged from a study of CD8+ T cells in alopecia areata. The overall study: Severity of treated patients was scored by affected scalp percentage.

The sequencing template was cDNA reverse transcribed from extracted RNA. Repertoires were generated with immunoSEQ multiplex PCR, while TCRdb's copy carries only in-frame clones and drops some. The sample has some 45,000 clones; 80% to 95% are singletons. Treatment noted: oral pan-JAK inhibitor, 5-10 mg twice daily. Alopecia areata patients provided lesional scalp punch biopsies and peripheral blood, both collected for the study. The TCR comes from a human donor with alopecia areata. Sequencing was performed on CD8+ T cells sorted from blood, taken at week 24, from a patient treated with tofacitinib.

CDR3 in DNA: TGTGCCAGCAGCTTAATTGGCCGGTCTGAAGAGACCCAGTACTTC. This codes for CASSLIGRSEETQYF. The gene calls are TRBV7-9 and TRBJ2-5; D gene unclear. Germline CDR1 is SEHNR and CDR2 is FQNEAQ (reference sequence). This CDR3 is built from 15 residues. Trimming cost V 2 bases and J 3 bases, with 13 bases left between them.